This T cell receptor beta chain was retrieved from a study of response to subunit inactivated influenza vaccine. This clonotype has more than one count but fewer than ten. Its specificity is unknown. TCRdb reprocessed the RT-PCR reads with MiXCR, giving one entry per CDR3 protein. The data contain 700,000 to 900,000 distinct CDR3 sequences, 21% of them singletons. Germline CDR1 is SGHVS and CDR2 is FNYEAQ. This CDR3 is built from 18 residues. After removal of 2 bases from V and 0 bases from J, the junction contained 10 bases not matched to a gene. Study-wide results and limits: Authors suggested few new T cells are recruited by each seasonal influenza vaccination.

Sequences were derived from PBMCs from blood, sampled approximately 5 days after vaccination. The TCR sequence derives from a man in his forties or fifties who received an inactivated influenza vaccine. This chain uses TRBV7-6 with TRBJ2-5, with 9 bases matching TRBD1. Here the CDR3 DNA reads TGTGCCAGCAGCTTATTAGGGACAGGGTATCGGTACCAAGAGACCCAGTACTTC. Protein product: CASSLLGTGYRYQETQYF. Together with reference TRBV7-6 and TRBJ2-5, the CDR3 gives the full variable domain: GAGVSQSPRYKVTKRGQDVALRCDPISGHVSLYWYRQALGQGPEFLTYFNYEAQQDKSGLPNDRFSAERPEGSISTLTIQRTEQRDSAMYRCASSLLGTGYRYQETQYFGPGTRLLVL.